These 22 T cell receptor beta chains were sequenced from one sample in a study of T cell repertoires in cytomegalovirus infection. One entry per CDR3 protein results from TCRdb running MiXCR on the reads. The repertoire holds under 250,000 distinct CDR3 sequences, approximately 6.7% seen once, with 6.5% in the top ten. The sequenced material came from PBMCs. The receptor source for this set is a human donor in good health (CMV status not recorded). Some clones in this sample may be carry-over from other donors' samples.

In its sample, this clonotype was seen many times. J is TRBJ2-5 and V is TRBV19; perhaps TRBD1 as D (6 bases). The CDR3 is made up of 14 amino acids. V lost 2 bases and J lost 2, with 9 bases in between. Germline CDR1 and CDR2: LNHDA and SQIVND (reference sequence). CDR3 DNA sequence: TGTGCCAGTAGTATACCTGGACAGCAAGAGACCCAGTACTTC. Its protein product is CASSIPGQQETQYF.

At least ten counts were recorded for this clonotype. The rearrangement uses TRBV7-6 and TRBJ2-5; TRBD2 is a possible D gene (5 bases). V lost 3 bases and J 5 bases, leaving 13 bases between the germline ends. CDR1 is SGHVS and CDR2 is FNYEAQ in the germline V gene. CDR3 size: 14 residues. The CDR3: CASSFAGGQETQYF. CDR3 DNA sequence: TGTGCCAGCAGCTTTGCGGGTGGCCAGGAGACCCAGTACTTC.

This clonotype was recorded many times. The chain links TRBV2 to TRBJ2-7; D is unclear. V was clipped by 3 bases and J by 12 bases, with 15 bases between them. This CDR3 has 12 amino acids. Germline V gives CDR1 SNHLY, CDR2 FYNNEI. Written as DNA, the CDR3 is TGTGCCAGCAGTGACGATATGGGGTGGGGGTACTTC. It is translated as CASSDDMGWGYF. Looking up the rest from reference TRBV2 and TRBJ2-7 gives the full variable domain: EPEVTQTPSHQVTQMGQEVILRCVPISNHLYFYWYRQILGQKVEFLVSFYNNEISEKSEIFDDQFSVERPDGSNFTLKIRSTKLEDSAMYFCASSDDMGWGYFGPGTRLTVT.

This clonotype showed up many times. The rearrangement joins TRBV3-1 to TRBJ2-7, with a possible D match to TRBD2 (6 bases). The CDR3 contains 15 residues. Germline CDR1 LGHDT, CDR2 YNNKEL (reference sequence). The V and J ends lost 1 base and 7 bases respectively, with 17 bases between them. CDR3 nucleotides: TGTGCCAGCAGCCAAGCTGGGACTCCGTCGTCGGAGCAGTACTTC. Translated, it gives CASSQAGTPSSEQYF.

This clonotype was observed many times. The chain has TRBV7-2 and TRBJ1-3; 8 bases map to TRBD1. Looked up from germline, CDR1 is SGHTA and CDR2 is FQGNSA. The CDR3 is 17 amino acids. Germline trimming cut 1 base from V and 4 bases from J; bases unmatched to any gene: 9. This chain's CDR3 is CASSLVQGEVRGNTIYF. DNA for the CDR3: TGTGCCAGCAGCTTAGTACAGGGGGAGGTTAGGGGAAACACCATATATTTT. Based on the CDR3 plus reference TRBV7-2 and TRBJ1-3, the full variable domain is GAGVSQSPSNKVTEKGKDVELRCDPISGHTALYWYRQSLGQGLEFLIYFQGNSAPDKSGLPSDRFSAERTGGSVSTLTIQRTQQEDSAVYLCASSLVQGEVRGNTIYFGEGSWLTVV.

A remark on this clonotype: A much larger clone is a single base away; this may be a read error. This rearrangement joins TRBV6-2 or TRBV6-3 to TRBJ2-2, with 7 bases identical to TRBD1. This CDR3 contains 17 residues. CDR1 is MNHEY, CDR2 SVGEGT, per germline. With 6 bases clipped from V and 6 bases from J, the junction kept 16 bases outside the gene matches. The CDR3 region has the DNA TGTGCCAGCAGATCCTTGTACTCGACAGGGCCCCCCGGGGAGCTGTTTTTT. As protein: CASRSLYSTGPPGELFF.

This clonotype was seen many times. The J gene is TRBJ1-1, the V gene TRBV29-1; D perhaps matches TRBD1 (5 bases). Germline V gene lookup returns CDR1 SQVTM and CDR2 ANQGSEA. V lost 6 bases and J lost 1, with 18 bases in between. The CDR3 runs 15 residues. CDR3 sequence (DNA): TGCAGCGTCCGGACATGGACCATGGGGAACACTGAAGCTTTCTTT. It translates to CSVRTWTMGNTEAFF.

This clonotype has at least ten counts. The chain recombines TRBV7-9 with TRBJ2-5; TRBD2 matches at 12 bases. Trimming took 1 base from V and 0 from J; bases not matched to a gene: 6. The CDR3 extends over 18 amino acids. CDR1 is SEHNR and CDR2 is FQNEAQ in the germline V gene (reference sequence). CDR3 sequence: CASSLGIGLAGNQETQYF. CDR3 DNA: TGTGCCAGCAGCTTAGGTATTGGACTAGCGGGAAACCAAGAGACCCAGTACTTC.

This CDR3 is CSAGRSSTDTQYF. CDR3 nucleotides: TGCAGTGCTGGCCGCTCTAGCACAGATACGCAGTATTTT. This chain connects TRBV20-1 to TRBJ2-3; D call uncertain. Germline V gives CDR1 DFQATT, CDR2 SNEGSKA (reference sequence). Deletions cut 5 bases from V and 0 bases from J, with 9 bases between. This CDR3 region has 13 residues.

This clonotype was detected only a few times. The rearrangement links TRBV4-1 to TRBJ1-1; D gene uncertain. V lost 0 bases, J lost 1 base, and 9 bases lay in between. Germline lookup yields CDR1 MGHRA and CDR2 YSYEKL. The CDR3 covers 15 residues. The DNA of the CDR3 is TGCGCCAGCAGCCAAGATCGGGCAAAGAACACTGAAGCTTTCTTT. Its protein is CASSQDRAKNTEAFF.

This clonotype was recorded many times. The chain links TRBV28 to TRBJ1-1; no definite D call. The germline V gene has CDR1 MDHEN and CDR2 SYDVKM. The CDR3 totals 11 residues. V was cut by 5 bases and J by 4 bases, with 5 bases left in between. Here the CDR3 reads CASSPSTEAFF. The CDR3 DNA is TGTGCCAGCAGTCCATCCACTGAAGCTTTCTTT.

This clonotype was seen ten or more times. The chain carries TRBV11-2 and TRBJ1-6; possibly TRBD1 for D (5 bases). This CDR3 is 15 amino acids long. V was shortened by 3 bases and J by 7 bases, with 13 bases between the two germline ends. Germline lookup yields CDR1 SGHAT and CDR2 FQNNGV. This chain's CDR3 is CASSFEGPINSPLHF. DNA of the CDR3: TGTGCCAGCAGCTTTGAGGGACCTATCAATTCACCCCTCCACTTT.

The chain carries TRBV4-1 and TRBJ1-5; 8 positions match TRBD1. Germline CDR1 MGHRA, CDR2 YSYEKL. Trimming at V came to 2 bases and at J to 5 bases, leaving 5 bases not matched to a gene. The CDR3 covers 15 residues. CDR3 nucleotides: TGCGCCAGCAGCCAACCAGACAGGGGCGATCAGCCCCAGCATTTT. Its translation: CASSQPDRGDQPQHF.

This rearrangement joins TRBV10-3 to TRBJ1-2; TRBD1 might be the D (5 bases). CDR3 length: 14 amino acids. Per the germline V gene, CDR1 is ENHRY and CDR2 is SYGVKD. V shed 5 bases and J shed 1 base, with 11 bases lying between them. The CDR3 DNA sequence: TGTGCCATCAGTCTCGGGACGGTTAACTATGGCTACACCTTC. It is translated as CAISLGTVNYGYTF.

This clonotype was recorded at least ten times. The V and J genes are TRBV7-2 and TRBJ2-2; D is unclear. V gave up 3 bases and J gave up 7 bases, with 12 bases separating them. The CDR3 is 14 residues long. Per the germline V gene, CDR1 is SGHTA and CDR2 is FQGNSA. The chain's CDR3 is CASSFTARYGELFF. As DNA, the CDR3 is TGTGCCAGCAGCTTTACCGCGCGTTACGGGGAGCTGTTTTTT.

This clonotype was detected many times. The V and J genes are TRBV6-6 and TRBJ1-5; D remains unclear. With 4 bases removed from V and 6 bases from J, the gap between germline ends came to 19 bases. The CDR3 length is 16 residues. Germline V gene lookup returns CDR1 MNHNY and CDR2 SVGAGI (reference sequence). Here the CDR3 DNA reads TGTGCCAGCAGTTTGTCTGAGGGCAGGAGGTCTCAGCCCCAGCATTTT. Its translation: CASSLSEGRRSQPQHF.

In this sample, this clonotype turned up many times. V and J are TRBV6-1 and TRBJ2-3; D call uncertain. CDR1 is MNHNS and CDR2 is SASEGT in the germline V gene. Between the trimmed V and J ends, which lost 7 bases and 0 bases, there was a span of 14 bases. The CDR3 loop spans 15 amino acids. CDR3 sequence (DNA): TGTGCCAGCACCCGGACCGAGACTAGCACAGATACGCAGTATTTT. This encodes CASTRTETSTDTQYF.

This clonotype was seen at least ten times. The chain recombines TRBV29-1 with TRBJ2-3; TRBD2 is a possible D gene (6 bases). CDR3 size: 15 residues. Trimming left V 2 bases short and J 2 bases short, with 14 bases between. Germline V gene sequence: CDR1 SQVTM, CDR2 ANQGSEA. The CDR3 bases are TGCAGCGTTGAAAGAGGGCTAGCGTTCACAGATACGCAGTATTTT. Translated, it gives CSVERGLAFTDTQYF.

The sample holds many counts of this clonotype. The gene calls are TRBV7-6 and TRBJ2-3; 8 nucleotides line up with TRBD1. This CDR3 contains 17 residues. Trimming cost V 2 bases and J 0 bases; bases outside gene matches: 7. In germline, CDR1 is SGHVS, CDR2 FNYEAQ. In DNA form, the CDR3 reads TGTGCCAGCAGCTTAAGAGGGACAGGCCCAAGCACAGATACGCAGTATTTT. Translated, it gives CASSLRGTGPSTDTQYF.

This clonotype was seen repeatedly, ten times or more. The CDR3 DNA follows: TGTGCCAGCTCTTTGGGGACAGGAAACATTCAGTACTTC. Its protein is CASSLGTGNIQYF. The V and J genes are TRBV18 and TRBJ2-4, with 8 positions matching TRBD1. CDR1 and CDR2 from the germline V gene are KGHSH and LQKENI. The CDR3 totals 13 residues. The trim removed 6 bases at V and 6 bases at J, leaving 4 bases unmatched.

This clonotype has more than one count but fewer than ten. The chain links TRBV2 to TRBJ2-7; the D gene is possibly TRBD1 (5 bases). This CDR3 spans 13 amino acids. V dropped 7 bases and J dropped 0 bases, with 10 bases sitting between them. Germline V gene sequence: CDR1 SNHLY, CDR2 FYNNEI. The CDR3 loop is CASTRTLSYEQYF. In nucleotides, the CDR3 is TGTGCCAGCACCCGGACACTCTCCTACGAGCAGTACTTC.

This clonotype occurred many times. J is TRBJ1-1 and V is TRBV29-1, with a weak D call TRBD1 (5 bases). Looked up from germline, CDR1 is SQVTM and CDR2 is ANQGSEA. This CDR3 has 13 amino acids. Trimming left V 7 bases short and J 1 base short, with 13 bases between. The CDR3 loop reads CSGGGRKNTEAFF. CDR3 sequence (DNA): TGCAGCGGGGGGGGACGTAAGAACACTGAAGCTTTCTTT.